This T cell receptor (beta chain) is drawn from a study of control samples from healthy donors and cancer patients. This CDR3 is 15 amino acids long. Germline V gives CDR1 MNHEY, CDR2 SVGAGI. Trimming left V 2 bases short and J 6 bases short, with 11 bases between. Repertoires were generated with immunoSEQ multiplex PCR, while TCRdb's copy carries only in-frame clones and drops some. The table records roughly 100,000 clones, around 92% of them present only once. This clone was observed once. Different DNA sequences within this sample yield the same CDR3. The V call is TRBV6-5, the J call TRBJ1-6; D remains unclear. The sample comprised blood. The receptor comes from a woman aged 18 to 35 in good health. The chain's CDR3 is CASSYGIGFNSPLHF. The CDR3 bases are TGTGCCAGCAGTTACGGAATTGGGTTTAATTCACCCCTCCACTTT.